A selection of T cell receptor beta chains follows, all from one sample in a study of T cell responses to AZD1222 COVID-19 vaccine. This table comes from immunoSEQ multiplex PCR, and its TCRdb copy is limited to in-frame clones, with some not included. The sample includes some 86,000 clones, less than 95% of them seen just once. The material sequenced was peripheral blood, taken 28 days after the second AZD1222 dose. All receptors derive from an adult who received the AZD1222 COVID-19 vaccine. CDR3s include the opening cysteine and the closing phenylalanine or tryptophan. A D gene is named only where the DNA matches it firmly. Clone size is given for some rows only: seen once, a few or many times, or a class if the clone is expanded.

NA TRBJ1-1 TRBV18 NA TGTGCCAGCTCACCACGGCAGGGCGGGTGGACTGAAGCTTTCTTT CASSPRQGGWTEAFF
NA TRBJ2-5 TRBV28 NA TGTGCCAGCAGGGAGGGAGAGACCCAGTACTTC CASREGETQYF
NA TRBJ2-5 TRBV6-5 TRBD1 TGTGCCAGCAGTATTACAGGGGGCGCAGAGACCCAGTACTTC CASSITGGAETQYF
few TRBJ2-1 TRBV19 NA TGTGCCAGTACGCTCACAGGGTGGAATGAGCAGTTCTTC CASTLTGWNEQFF
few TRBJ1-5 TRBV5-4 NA TGTGCCAGCAGCCCCAGGGTTGGCAATCAGCCCCAGCATTTT CASSPRVGNQPQHF
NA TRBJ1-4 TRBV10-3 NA TGTGCCATCAGTGAGTCGGGGACCGGAGAAAAACTGTTTTTT CAISESGTGEKLFF
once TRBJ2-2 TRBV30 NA TGTGCCTGGAGTGTAGGGGTTACCGGGGAGCTGTTTTTT CAWSVGVTGELFF
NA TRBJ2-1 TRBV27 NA TGTGCCAGCAGTTTAGAATATCAGGGCAATGAGCAGTTCTTC CASSLEYQGNEQFF
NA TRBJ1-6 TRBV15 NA TGTGCCACCAGCAGAGATAATTCACCCCTCCACTTT CATSRDNSPLHF
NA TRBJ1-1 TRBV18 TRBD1 TGTGCCAGCTCACCTATGACAGGGATGGACACTGAAGCTTTCTTT CASSPMTGMDTEAFF
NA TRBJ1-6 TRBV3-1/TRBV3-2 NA TGTGCCAGCAGCCAAAAGACAGGAAGAGGATCACCCCTCCACTTT CASSQKTGRGSPLHF
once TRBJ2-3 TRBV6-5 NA TGTGCCAGCAGCCCCCGCCTTAGTGGCACAGATACGCAGTATTTT CASSPRLSGTDTQYF
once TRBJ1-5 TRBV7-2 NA TGTGCCAGCAGCTACCCCGGGCAGCCCCAGCATTTT CASSYPGQPQHF
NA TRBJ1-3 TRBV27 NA TGTGCCAGCAGTTTCAGGGGCTCCGGAAACACCATATATTTT CASSFRGSGNTIYF
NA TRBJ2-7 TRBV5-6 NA TGTGCCAGCAGCGGGGATGGGGGGCCCGACGAGCAGTACTTC CASSGDGGPDEQYF
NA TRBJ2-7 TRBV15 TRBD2 TGTGCCACCAGCAAAGCGGGGGAGGGCTACGAGCAGTACTTC CATSKAGEGYEQYF
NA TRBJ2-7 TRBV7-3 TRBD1 TGTGCCAGCAGCCGGAGACAGGGGGCTTTCAACGAGCAGTACTTC CASSRRQGAFNEQYF
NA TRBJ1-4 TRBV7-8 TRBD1 TGTGCCAGCAGCTCCTGGGGACAGGATCAAAAACTGTTTTTT CASSSWGQDQKLFF
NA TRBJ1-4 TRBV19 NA TGTGCCAGTAGTATACAGGCGGATGAAAAACTGTTTTTT CASSIQADEKLFF
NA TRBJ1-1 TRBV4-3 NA TGCGCCAGCAGCCCCGGTGTTGCGGTTGTTATTGGTCGCCCCCCTGAAGCTTTCTTT CASSPGVAVVIGRPPEAFF
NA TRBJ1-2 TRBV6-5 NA TGTGCCAGCGGTAACAGGCGATCTAACTATGGCTACACCTTC CASGNRRSNYGYTF
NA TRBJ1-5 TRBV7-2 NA TGTGCCAGCACCCAGGGTAGCAATCAGCCCCAGCATTTT CASTQGSNQPQHF
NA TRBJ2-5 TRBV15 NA TGTGCCACCAGCAGAGATCGTGGTGGAGAGACCCAGTACTTC CATSRDRGGETQYF
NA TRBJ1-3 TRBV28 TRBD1 TGTGCCAGCAGCGGGTCGGGGACAGCCAAACTTGGAAACACCATATATTTT CASSGSGTAKLGNTIYF
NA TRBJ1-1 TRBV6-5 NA TGTGCCAGCACTTTACTGGGCACTGAAGCTTTCTTT CASTLLGTEAFF
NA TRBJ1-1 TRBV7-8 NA TGTGCCAGCAGCTTAGGTCGACAGGTGACTGAAGCTTTCTTT CASSLGRQVTEAFF
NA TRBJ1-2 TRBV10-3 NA TGTGCCATCAGTGAAGGGGAGGGTGGCTACACCTTC CAISEGEGGYTF
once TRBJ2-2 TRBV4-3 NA TGCGCCAGCTCGACTAGTGCGGTCACCGGGGAGCTGTTTTTT CASSTSAVTGELFF
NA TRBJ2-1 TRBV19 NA TGTGCCAGTAGTATAGAAAGAGGGGGAAATGAGCAGTTCTTC CASSIERGGNEQFF
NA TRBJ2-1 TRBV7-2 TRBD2 TGTGCCAGCACCCTGCGTAGCGGGGGGGGTGTCGATGAGCAGTTCTTC CASTLRSGGGVDEQFF
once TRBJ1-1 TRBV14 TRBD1 TGTGCCAGCAGGCCAGGGGGGAGGACTGAAGCTTTCTTT CASRPGGRTEAFF
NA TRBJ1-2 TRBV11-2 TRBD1 TGTGCCAGCAGCTCACAGGGGGCGACTGGCTACACCTTC CASSSQGATGYTF
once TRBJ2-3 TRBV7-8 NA TGTGCCAGCAGCTTCACAGATACGCAGTATTTT CASSFTDTQYF
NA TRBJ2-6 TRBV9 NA TGTGCCAGCAGCGGGTTATCTGTCTCTGGGGCCAACGTCCTGACTTTC CASSGLSVSGANVLTF
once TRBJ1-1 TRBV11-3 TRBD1 TGTGCCAGCAGCCCAGGGGGTATGAACACTGAAGCTTTCTTT CASSPGGMNTEAFF
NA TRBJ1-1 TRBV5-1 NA TGCGCCAGCAGCTTGGAGGCAGGGCTCATGAACACTGAAGCTTTCTTT CASSLEAGLMNTEAFF
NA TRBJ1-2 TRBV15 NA TGTGCCACCAGCAGAGATTCGCAGGGGTCCTATGGCTACACCTTC CATSRDSQGSYGYTF
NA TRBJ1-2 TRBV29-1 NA TGCAGCGTCCCGCCGGGGGTCAATAACTATGGCTACACCTTC CSVPPGVNNYGYTF
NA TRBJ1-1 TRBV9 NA TGTGCCAGCAGCGTAGACAACCCCCGTGTTGAAGCTTTCTTT CASSVDNPRVEAFF
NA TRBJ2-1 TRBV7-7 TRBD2 TGTGCTAGCAGCTTAACTAGCGGGGGCTTCAATGAGCAGTTCTTC CASSLTSGGFNEQFF
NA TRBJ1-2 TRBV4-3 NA TGCGCCAGCAGCCAAAGCCAGGGAATCTATGGCTACACCTTC CASSQSQGIYGYTF
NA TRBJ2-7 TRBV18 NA TGTGCCAGCTCCGCTTCCTCCTACGAGCAGTACTTC CASSASSYEQYF
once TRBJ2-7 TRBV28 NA TGTGCCAGCAGTTTAAGGGGAAGGGGGGACTACGAGCAGTACTTC CASSLRGRGDYEQYF
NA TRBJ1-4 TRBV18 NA TGTGCCAGCTCACTGGACGGGGGGTTTCATGAAAAACTGTTTTTT CASSLDGGFHEKLFF
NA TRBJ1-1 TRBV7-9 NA TGTGCCAGCAGCTCCCCAGGGAAAGGGGACACTGAAGCTTTCTTT CASSSPGKGDTEAFF
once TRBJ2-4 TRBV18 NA TGTGCCAGCTCACCGAATTTAGCCAAAAACATTCAGTACTTC CASSPNLAKNIQYF
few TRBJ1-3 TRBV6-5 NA TGTGCCAGCAGCCTCGGACACCTCTCTGGAAACACCATATATTTT CASSLGHLSGNTIYF
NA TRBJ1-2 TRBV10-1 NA TGCGCCAGCAGTGAGTTAAGAGGGATCGGCTACACCTTC CASSELRGIGYTF
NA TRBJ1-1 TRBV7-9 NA TGTGCCAGCAGCTCCCGCGCGGGCGGGAACACTGAAGCTTTCTTT CASSSRAGGNTEAFF
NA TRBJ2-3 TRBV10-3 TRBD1 TGTGCCGCCGCCGGGACAGGGCGAGGAGATACGCAGTATTTT CAAAGTGRGDTQYF
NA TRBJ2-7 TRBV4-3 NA TGCGCCAGCCCTGGGGCAAACTACGAGCAGTACTTC CASPGANYEQYF
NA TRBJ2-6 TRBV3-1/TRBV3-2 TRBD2 TGTGCCAGCAGCCTCCCTAGCGGGGGAAGCCGCTCTGGGGCCAACGTCCTGACTTTC CASSLPSGGSRSGANVLTF